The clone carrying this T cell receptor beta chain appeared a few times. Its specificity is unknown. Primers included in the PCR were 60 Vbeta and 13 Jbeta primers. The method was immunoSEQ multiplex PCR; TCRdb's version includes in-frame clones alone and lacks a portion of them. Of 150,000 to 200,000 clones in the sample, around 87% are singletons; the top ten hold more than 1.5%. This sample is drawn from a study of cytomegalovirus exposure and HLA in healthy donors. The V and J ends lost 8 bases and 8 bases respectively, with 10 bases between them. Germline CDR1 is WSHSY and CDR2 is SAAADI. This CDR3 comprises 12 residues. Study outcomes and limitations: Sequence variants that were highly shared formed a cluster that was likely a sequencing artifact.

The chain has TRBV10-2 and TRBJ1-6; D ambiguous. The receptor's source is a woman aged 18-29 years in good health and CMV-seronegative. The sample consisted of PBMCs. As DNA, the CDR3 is TGCGCCAGCGCGAGGGTAGATTCACCCCTCCACTTT. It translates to CASARVDSPLHF.